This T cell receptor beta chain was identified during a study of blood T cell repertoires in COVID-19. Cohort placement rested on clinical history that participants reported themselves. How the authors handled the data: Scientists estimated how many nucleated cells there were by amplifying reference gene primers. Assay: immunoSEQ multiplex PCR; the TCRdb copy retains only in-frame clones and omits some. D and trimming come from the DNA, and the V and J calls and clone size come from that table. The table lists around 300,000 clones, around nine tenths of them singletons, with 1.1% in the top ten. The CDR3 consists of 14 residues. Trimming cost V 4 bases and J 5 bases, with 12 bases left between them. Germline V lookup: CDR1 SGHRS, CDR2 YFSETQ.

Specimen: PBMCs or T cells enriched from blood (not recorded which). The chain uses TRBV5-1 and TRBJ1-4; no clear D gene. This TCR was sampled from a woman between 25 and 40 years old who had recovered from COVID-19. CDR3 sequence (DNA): TGCGCCAGCAGCCCGAGCACACAGAATGAAAAACTGTTTTTT. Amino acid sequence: CASSPSTQNEKLFF.